This is a list of T cell receptor beta chains from one sample in a study of OX40 agonist ivuxolimab in advanced cancers. Here immunoSEQ multiplex PCR was the method, and the copy in TCRdb shows in-frame clones only, minus some. The sample has tens of thousands of clones; more than 90% are singletons. Sequences were derived from CD4+ or CD8+ T cells sorted from blood, sampled in a trial of the OX40 agonist ivuxolimab. The receptors stem from an adult with an advanced solid tumor such as melanoma, head and neck, liver or kidney cancer. Each CDR3 is given with its conserved first and last residue. Each record gives: CDR3 protein, CDR3 DNA, D gene, V gene, J gene, clone size. A D gene is named only where the DNA matches it firmly. Size values are once, few and many counts, or a class for expanded clones, and some rows have none.

CASSPSSGRAKYF	TGTGCCAGCAGCCCTTCTAGCGGGAGGGCCAAGTATTTT	TRBD2	TRBV7-3	TRBJ2-3	-
CASRGEGAGELFF	TGTGCCAGCAGGGGCGAGGGGGCCGGGGAGCTGTTTTTT	-	TRBV2	TRBJ2-2	once
CASSLTSPPLETQYF	TGTGCCAGCAGCTTAACCTCCCCCCCCCTGGAGACCCAGTACTTC	-	TRBV7-9	TRBJ2-5	-
CASREFRTGAGNTIYF	TGTGCCAGTAGGGAATTCCGGACAGGCGCTGGAAACACCATATATTTT	TRBD1	TRBV19	TRBJ1-3	few
CSVEARGLAGKGYNEQFF	TGCAGCGTTGAAGCCCGGGGACTAGCGGGAAAAGGATACAATGAGCAGTTCTTC	TRBD2	TRBV29-1	TRBJ2-1	-
CASSFETEYEQYF	TGCGCCAGCAGCTTCGAGACGGAGTACGAGCAGTACTTC	-	TRBV5-1	TRBJ2-7	-
CASSSGIDTQYF	TGTGCCAGCAGTTCAGGGATAGATACGCAGTATTTT	-	TRBV2	TRBJ2-3	-
CSAVDSYGYTF	TGCAGTGCTGTCGACAGCTATGGCTACACCTTC	-	TRBV20-1	TRBJ1-2	-
CASSLVAENTEAFF	TGTGCCAGCAGCTTAGTGGCGGAGAACACTGAAGCTTTCTTT	-	TRBV7-9	TRBJ1-1	once
CASSFTGDGANVLTF	TGTGCCAGCAGTTTTACAGGGGATGGGGCCAACGTCCTGACTTTC	TRBD1	TRBV7-9	TRBJ2-6	-
CASSLTGEIQETQYF	TGCGCCAGCAGCTTAACAGGGGAAATCCAAGAGACCCAGTACTTC	TRBD1	TRBV5-1	TRBJ2-5	-
CASSYSGQGAGYGYTF	TGTGCCAGCAGTTACTCGGGACAGGGGGCAGGGTATGGCTACACCTTC	TRBD1	TRBV6-5	TRBJ1-2	-
CASSVTAGGGSYNEQFF	TGTGCCAGCAGTGTAACAGCGGGAGGGGGCTCCTACAATGAGCAGTTCTTC	TRBD2	TRBV6-1	TRBJ2-1	-
CASRSTGLYEQYF	TGTGCCAGCAGATCGACGGGGCTCTACGAGCAGTACTTC	-	TRBV28	TRBJ2-7	-
CASSSGGADTQYF	TGTGCCAGCAGCAGTGGCGGCGCAGATACGCAGTATTTT	-	TRBV28	TRBJ2-3	-
CASSTGLAGGGLAKNIQYF	TGCGCCAGCAGCACGGGACTAGCGGGAGGGGGGCTAGCCAAAAACATTCAGTACTTC	TRBD2	TRBV5-1	TRBJ2-4	-
CASSLWRNEQFF	TGTGCCAGCAGCTTGTGGCGGAATGAGCAGTTCTTC	-	TRBV5-8	TRBJ2-1	-
CASSFTGVGYGYTF	TGTGCCAGCAGTTTTACAGGGGTCGGCTATGGCTACACCTTC	TRBD1	TRBV27	TRBJ1-2	-
CASSQATSGGETQYF	TGTGCCAGCAGCCAGGCAACTAGCGGGGGAGAGACCCAGTACTTC	TRBD2	TRBV4-2	TRBJ2-5	-
CASSLRWSSDYGYTF	TGTGCCAGCAGCTTGCGGTGGAGTTCCGACTATGGCTACACCTTC	-	TRBV5-4	TRBJ1-2	once
CASSQLKLGDYNEQFF	TGCGCCAGCAGCCAACTTAAGTTAGGGGACTACAATGAGCAGTTCTTC	-	TRBV4-1	TRBJ2-1	-
CASSRNIGETQYF	TGTGCCAGCTCACGAAATATAGGAGAGACCCAGTACTTC	-	TRBV18	TRBJ2-5	-
CASSSRTGFSNTGELFF	TGTGCCAGCAGCTCAAGAACAGGGTTTTCGAACACCGGGGAGCTGTTTTTT	-	TRBV11-2	TRBJ2-2	-
CASSSVGRLRNEQFF	TGTGCCAGCAGTAGTGTCGGGAGATTGAGGAATGAGCAGTTCTTC	-	TRBV28	TRBJ2-1	-
CAWTHRDREYGYTF	TGTGCCTGGACTCACCGGGACAGGGAATATGGCTACACCTTC	TRBD1	TRBV30	TRBJ1-2	-
CASSLRGVGDTQYF	TGTGCCAGTAGTCTTAGGGGGGTCGGAGATACGCAGTATTTT	-	TRBV19	TRBJ2-3	once
CASSYGEASGIDTQYF	TGTGCCAGCAGTTACGGCGAGGCTAGCGGGATCGATACGCAGTATTTT	TRBD2	TRBV6-6	TRBJ2-3	once
CASSLAGPSYEQYF	TGTGCCAGCTCCTTAGCCGGGCCTTCCTACGAGCAGTACTTC	-	TRBV13	TRBJ2-7	-
CASSLAGQPQHF	TGTGCCAGCAGCTTAGCGGGGCAGCCCCAGCATTTT	-	TRBV7-8	TRBJ1-5	-
CASLRDPNTEAFF	TGCGCCAGCCTTCGGGATCCGAACACTGAAGCTTTCTTT	-	TRBV5-1	TRBJ1-1	-
CASSLTSGGSTANEQFF	TGTGCCAGCAGCTTAACGTCCGGCGGGAGTACGGCCAATGAGCAGTTCTTC	TRBD2	TRBV7-3	TRBJ2-1	-
CASSRKETQYF	TGTGCCAGCAGCCGAAAGGAGACCCAGTACTTC	-	TRBV7-2	TRBJ2-5	-
CASSLGFQETQYF	TGTGCCAGCAGCTTGGGTTTCCAAGAGACCCAGTACTTC	-	TRBV5-4	TRBJ2-5	few
CASRDTGGVNTGELFF	TGTGCCAGTAGGGACACAGGGGGTGTAAACACCGGGGAGCTGTTTTTT	TRBD1	TRBV19	TRBJ2-2	-
CASSLPWGGELFF	TGTGCCAGCAGCTTGCCGTGGGGCGGGGAGCTGTTTTTT	-	TRBV11-2	TRBJ2-2	once
CSVRQGDFYNEQFF	TGCAGCGTCCGACAGGGAGACTTCTACAATGAGCAGTTCTTC	TRBD1	TRBV29-1	TRBJ2-1	-
CASTRQGSVETQYF	TGCGCCAGCACTAGACAGGGATCGGTGGAGACCCAGTACTTC	TRBD1	TRBV5-1	TRBJ2-5	-
CASSRGALYEQYF	TGTGCCAGCAGTCGGGGGGCTTTGTACGAGCAGTACTTC	-	TRBV28	TRBJ2-7	-
CASSEEGVGIEAFF	TGTGCCAGCAGTGAAGAAGGGGTTGGGATTGAAGCTTTCTTT	-	TRBV2	TRBJ1-1	-
CASSGTSGSNEQFF	TGTGCCAGTAGCGGGACTAGCGGGTCGAATGAGCAGTTCTTC	TRBD2	TRBV19	TRBJ2-1	once
CASKRPGQGGSGELFF	TGCGCCAGCAAACGCCCGGGACAGGGGGGGAGCGGGGAGCTGTTTTTT	TRBD1	TRBV10-2	TRBJ2-2	-
CAWSVDRVHQPQHF	TGTGCCTGGAGTGTCGACAGGGTTCATCAGCCCCAGCATTTT	TRBD1	TRBV30	TRBJ1-5	few
CASTRLVGAGYGYTF	TGTGCCAGCACGCGACTGGTGGGGGCGGGGTATGGCTACACCTTC	-	TRBV2	TRBJ1-2	-
CASSLPGGVETQYF	TGTGCCAGCAGCTTGCCGGGAGGGGTGGAGACCCAGTACTTC	TRBD2	TRBV5-4	TRBJ2-5	-
CASSPQARELFF	TGTGCCAGCAGCCCCCAGGCGAGGGAGCTGTTTTTT	-	TRBV6-6	TRBJ2-2	-
CASRGDLASTDTQYF	TGTGCCAGCAGGGGAGATTTAGCTAGCACAGATACGCAGTATTTT	-	TRBV2	TRBJ2-3	-
CASSLGGARFF	TGTGCCAGCAGCTTAGGGGGGGCGCGGTTCTTC	-	TRBV11-2	TRBJ2-1	-
CATSRDSTSGNNNEQFF	TGTGCCACCAGCAGAGATTCTACTAGCGGGAATAACAATGAGCAGTTCTTC	TRBD2	TRBV15	TRBJ2-1	-
CASSLLGTEAFF	TGCGCCAGCAGCTTGTTGGGCACTGAAGCTTTCTTT	-	TRBV5-1	TRBJ1-1	-
CASSVSGTRNEQFF	TGTGCCAGCAGTGTTAGCGGGACTAGGAATGAGCAGTTCTTC	TRBD2	TRBV2	TRBJ2-1	-
CASSLPPSRDSTF	TGTGCCAGCAGTTTACCCCCATCTCGGGATTCCACCTTC	-	TRBV28	TRBJ1-2	-
CAWVGQSNNSPLHF	TGTGCCTGGGTCGGACAGAGTAATAATTCACCCCTCCACTTT	-	TRBV30	TRBJ1-6	-
CASRKGLTNEKLFF	TGTGCCAGCAGAAAGGGGTTAACTAATGAAAAACTGTTTTTT	-	TRBV6-1	TRBJ1-4	-
CASSQRTGKNTGELFF	TGTGCCAGCAGCCAAAGGACAGGGAAGAACACCGGGGAGCTGTTTTTT	TRBD1	TRBV9	TRBJ2-2	-
CASSPRTSGSVYEQYF	TGTGCCAGCAGCCCTAGGACTAGCGGGAGTGTCTACGAGCAGTACTTC	TRBD2	TRBV7-8	TRBJ2-7	-
CASSIQDRGWSEQYF	TGTGCCAGTAGTATACAGGACAGGGGCTGGAGCGAGCAGTACTTC	TRBD1	TRBV19	TRBJ2-7	-
CASSTKSSGSSYEQYF	TGTGCCAGCAGTACGAAGAGTAGCGGAAGCTCCTACGAGCAGTACTTC	-	TRBV27	TRBJ2-7	-
CASSLTSGSNEQFF	TGTGCCAGCAGCTTAACTAGCGGGAGTAATGAGCAGTTCTTC	TRBD2	TRBV7-3	TRBJ2-1	once
CASSKSTGRGPHEQYF	TGTGCCAGCTCCAAGTCCACCGGGAGGGGACCACACGAGCAGTACTTC	TRBD2	TRBV18	TRBJ2-7	-
CASSPRGGGTSGYEQYF	TGTGCCAGCAGCCCCCGGGGCGGCGGGACTAGCGGCTACGAGCAGTACTTC	TRBD2	TRBV7-8	TRBJ2-7	-